These T cell receptor beta chains were read from a single sample in a study of T-cell memory formation after mild COVID-19. Via MiXCR, TCRdb re-called the 5' RACE reads, giving one row per CDR3 protein. This table holds over 400,000 distinct CDR3 sequences, 23% found once. Sequencing was performed on PBMCs or a T cell subset sorted from them (not recorded which). Receptors were obtained from an adult woman who had mild COVID-19 (a few samples of this study predate the infection). Cell type and time point are not known. The CDR3 runs from the conserved cysteine through the conserved F or W.

TRBV29-1 | CSVVKNRRGTEKLFF
TRBV7-2 | CASSKPGQYYNEQFF
TRBV29-1 | CSVTPGQGRRTGELFF
TRBV3-1 | CASSHTSLSYEQYF
TRBV7-9 | CASSLASGELFF
TRBV5-1 | CASSLSIDTQYF
TRBV4-1 | CASSRTTSTDTQYF
TRBV5-1 | CASSWVLGAYEQYF
TRBV30 | CAWSIGLTQETQYF
TRBV7-9 | CASSLRRASGSDTQYF
TRBV30 | CAWSSGGGNYGYTF
TRBV12-3/TRBV12-4 | CASSLSNEQFF
TRBV20-1 | CSVHGGAGNIQYF
TRBV6-2/TRBV6-3 | CATLGGYNEQFF
TRBV7-8 | CASSSPIFLGLNNSPLHF
TRBV5-1 | CASSNRGQPRGQETQYF
TRBV5-1 | CASSLSGGDNEQFF
TRBV4-2 | CASSQEWREGVETQYF
TRBV20-1 | CSAMGGTEAFF
TRBV5-1 | CASSFNPGTVTDTQYF
TRBV18 | CASSVDRSGQLFF
TRBV15 | CATSRDKGEAYEQYF
TRBV5-5 | CASSLGPGTGFQETQYF
TRBV4-2 | CASSREFASSYEQYF
TRBV5-6 | CASSSDRGRGYTF
TRBV7-9 | CASSSQPGTEAFF
TRBV20-1 | CRGTSGTNEQFF
TRBV20-1 | CSAPSGTSESSYNEQFF
TRBV11-3 | CASSFSFLTWEAFF
TRBV5-1 | CASSLGFPRAGVQETQYF
TRBV5-5 | CASSLAMTALKAFF
TRBV24-1 | CATTARTGELFF
TRBV11-3 | CASSFLTSGRNEQFF
TRBV6-6 | CASSYLSGGTDTQYF
TRBV6-1 | CASSPSNPPLHF
TRBV12-3/TRBV12-4 | CASSLGQGVDGYTF
TRBV5-1 | CASSLGRENTEAFF
TRBV7-9 | CASSSFDPEGLRYEQYF
TRBV7-9 | CASSLGTGGGTEAFF
TRBV2 | CASSETLGQETQYF
TRBV30 | CAWNRDLNLYEQYF
TRBV7-8 | CASSGGGPAQFF
TRBV9 | CASSLRTGHNAIDGYTF
TRBV9 | CASSVDGQGIGEQYF
TRBV15 | CATTVRDRVSYNEQFF
TRBV19 | CASSIRGIGADTQYF
TRBV11-2 | CASSVTSTDTQYF
TRBV7-6 | CASSLARPSPNQPQHF
TRBV4-1 | CASSQVDKYTEAFF
TRBV4-2 | CASSQDRLSGELFF
TRBV7-9 | CASIRTYGSGRETQYF
TRBV12-3/TRBV12-4 | CASSYSNQPQHF
TRBV6-2/TRBV6-3 | CASKGLAKNEQFF
TRBV3-1 | CASSQVSGDRGQETQYF